This is a list of T cell receptor beta chains from one sample in a study of cytomegalovirus exposure and HLA in healthy donors. Method: immunoSEQ multiplex PCR; TCRdb's copy keeps in-frame clones and lacks some. Of some 130,000 clones in the sample, about 80% are singletons; the top ten hold 25% to 30%. The sample taken for sequencing was PBMCs. The receptors were sampled from a man aged 25-45 years in good health and CMV-seropositive. Both conserved end residues are part of each CDR3. D genes are given only for firm matches. Only part of the rows carry a size: once, few, many, or a class if the clone is expanded.

TRBD2	.	TRBV18	TRBJ2-7	TGTGCCAGCTCACCCGGGACTAGCGGCTACGAGCAGTACTTC	CASSPGTSGYEQYF
TRBD2	.	TRBV5-1	TRBJ2-7	TGCGCCAGCAGCTTGGATCCGGGAGGATTCTCCTACGAGCAGTACTTC	CASSLDPGGFSYEQYF
.	.	TRBV5-1	TRBJ1-1	TGCGCCAGCTCCCCCCGTGGGCAGAACACTGAAGCTTTCTTT	CASSPRGQNTEAFF
.	.	TRBV4-1	TRBJ2-3	TGCGCCAGCAGCCAAAAGGGGGCGGGAATGGCCACAGATACGCAGTATTTT	CASSQKGAGMATDTQYF
TRBD1	.	TRBV5-1	TRBJ1-3	TGCGCCAGCAGCACAGGACAGGGCTCTGGAAACACCATATATTTT	CASSTGQGSGNTIYF
TRBD1	.	TRBV4-2	TRBJ2-5	TGTGCCAGCAGCCAAGATCCTGGGGACAGGGCATTCCAAGAGACCCAGTACTTC	CASSQDPGDRAFQETQYF
TRBD2	.	TRBV9	TRBJ2-3	TGTGCCAGCAGCGTAGCTAGTAGCGGGGGGGCTACAGATACGCAGTATTTT	CASSVASSGGATDTQYF
.	few	TRBV7-2	TRBJ1-2	TGTGCCAGCAGCTTAGCGCCGGGATCTGGCGGCTACACCTTC	CASSLAPGSGGYTF
TRBD1	once	TRBV6-6	TRBJ1-2	TGTGCCAGCAGGCAGGGACAGGGTATGGGCTATGGCTACACCTTC	CASRQGQGMGYGYTF
TRBD1	.	TRBV7-9	TRBJ2-7	TGTGCCAGCAGCGCGGGGACAGGGCGGCAATACGAGCAGTACTTC	CASSAGTGRQYEQYF
.	.	TRBV6-1	TRBJ1-1	TGTGCCAGCAGTGAACCCGGGGGTGGCACTGAAGCTTTCTTT	CASSEPGGGTEAFF
TRBD1	once	TRBV11-2	TRBJ1-1	TGTGCCAGCAGCCCGGGGACAGTCACTGAAGCTTTCTTT	CASSPGTVTEAFF
TRBD1	once	TRBV18	TRBJ1-2	TGTGCCAGCTCCCCCACCGGACAGGGGAGCAACTATGGCTACACCTTC	CASSPTGQGSNYGYTF
.	few	TRBV15	TRBJ2-5	TGTGCCACCAGCAGGGGCGACAGGAACCTCTTGGCCCAGTACTTC	CATSRGDRNLLAQYF
TRBD1	.	TRBV7-9	TRBJ1-4	TGTGCCAGCAGCTTAGGACAGGGGGCGGAAAAACTGTTTTTT	CASSLGQGAEKLFF
TRBD1	.	TRBV5-1	TRBJ1-2	TGCGCCAGCAGCGCCGGGACAGGGAACTATGGCTACACCTTC	CASSAGTGNYGYTF
.	.	TRBV5-1	TRBJ1-1	TGCGCCAGCGCCCTCACAGGGATGAACACTGAAGCTTTCTTT	CASALTGMNTEAFF
.	few	TRBV2	TRBJ2-7	TGTGCCAGCAGTGGGCGAAGGAGCTACGAGCAGTACTTC	CASSGRRSYEQYF
TRBD2	.	TRBV11-2	TRBJ2-5	TGTGCCAGCAGCCCATCACGGGGGGGCCGAGAGACCCAGTACTTC	CASSPSRGGRETQYF
TRBD1	.	TRBV27	TRBJ1-4	TGTGCCAGCAGTTACCGGGACAGATTTAATGAAAAACTGTTTTTT	CASSYRDRFNEKLFF
TRBD1	.	TRBV9	TRBJ2-1	TGTGCCAGCAGCGACCGACAGGGCTCCTACAATGAGCAGTTCTTC	CASSDRQGSYNEQFF
TRBD1	.	TRBV28	TRBJ1-3	TGTGCCAGCAGGACAGGGGGTTCTGGAAACACCATATATTTT	CASRTGGSGNTIYF
TRBD1	.	TRBV5-6	TRBJ1-2	TGTGCCAGCAGCTCAGGGGGCCTCTATGGCTACACCTTC	CASSSGGLYGYTF
.	.	TRBV9	TRBJ2-7	TGTGCCAGCAGCGTAGGAGGGCCTAACTACGAGCAGTACTTC	CASSVGGPNYEQYF
.	.	TRBV5-1	TRBJ1-2	TGCGCCAGCAGCTTGGGGCCACCTAACTATGGCTACACCTTC	CASSLGPPNYGYTF
.	.	TRBV7-2	TRBJ1-4	TGTGCCAGCAGCGCTAGGGAAGGGGTGGGTGAAAAACTGTTTTTT	CASSAREGVGEKLFF
TRBD1	.	TRBV5-1	TRBJ2-1	TGCGCCAGCAGCGCCACCGGGACAGGGGGCGGGAATGAGCAGTTCTTC	CASSATGTGGGNEQFF
.	.	TRBV7-2	TRBJ2-1	TGTGCCAGCAGCTCCACCCATACGGATGAGCAGTTCTTC	CASSSTHTDEQFF
.	.	TRBV9	TRBJ2-7	TGTGCCAGCAGCCCCCGGACAGAGACTTACGAGCAGTACTTC	CASSPRTETYEQYF
.	.	TRBV7-2	TRBJ2-7	TGTGCCAGCAGCCTCCTATCCCGCGGGACCTACGAGCAGTACTTC	CASSLLSRGTYEQYF
.	.	TRBV10-3	TRBJ1-1	TGTGCCATCAGTGACCCTGGACAGCAGGCTGAAGCTTTCTTT	CAISDPGQQAEAFF
.	.	TRBV10-3	TRBJ1-2	TGTGCCATCAGTGAGGGGCAGCCTGCTAACTATGGCTACACCTTC	CAISEGQPANYGYTF
TRBD1	.	TRBV5-1	TRBJ2-3	TGCGCCAGCAGCCGCAGACAGGGACCAGATACGCAGTATTTT	CASSRRQGPDTQYF
TRBD1	few	TRBV5-1	TRBJ1-2	TGCGCCAGCAGCCCCGACAGGGAAATAGGCTACACCTTC	CASSPDREIGYTF
TRBD1	.	TRBV14	TRBJ1-1	TGTGCCAGCAGCCAAGCCGGGACAGGGGGCAAAGCTTTCTTT	CASSQAGTGGKAFF
TRBD2	.	TRBV5-1	TRBJ2-3	TGCGCCAGCAGCTTGACAACTAGCGGACCCACAGATACGCAGTATTTT	CASSLTTSGPTDTQYF
TRBD2	many	TRBV30	TRBJ2-7	TGTGCCTGGAGTGGTATTTCGGGGCTAGCGGGAACCCTCTACGAGCAGTACTTC	CAWSGISGLAGTLYEQYF
TRBD2	.	TRBV5-1	TRBJ2-2	TGCGCCAGCAGCTTGCTAGCGGGGGGATCCGGGGAGCTGTTTTTT	CASSLLAGGSGELFF
.	.	TRBV7-2	TRBJ2-7	TGTGCCAGCAGCTTAGGAGGGTGGGGGGTATCCTACGAGCAGTACTTC	CASSLGGWGVSYEQYF
TRBD1	.	TRBV7-9	TRBJ2-5	TGTGCCAGCGTCGATAAGGACAGGCTACAAGAGACCCAGTACTTC	CASVDKDRLQETQYF
.	.	TRBV7-2	TRBJ2-7	TGTGCCAGCAGCTTAGTTGGCAGGACCTACGAGCAGTACTTC	CASSLVGRTYEQYF
.	.	TRBV27	TRBJ1-1	TGTGCCAGCAGCCAAACAGGTTGGGGAAAGCCTGAAGCTTTCTTT	CASSQTGWGKPEAFF
TRBD2	once	TRBV11-2	TRBJ2-7	TGTGCCAGCAGCAACCGAGGGGCAGAGAAGCGGGGGGTGGGCCGCGAGCAGTACTTC	CASSNRGAEKRGVGREQYF
TRBD2	.	TRBV5-6	TRBJ2-1	TGTGCCAGCAGCTTTGGAGTGGGGGGGTTAGAGGGTGAGCAGTTCTTC	CASSFGVGGLEGEQFF
TRBD1	few	TRBV6-6	TRBJ2-3	TGTGCCAGCAGTTACGGACAGGGTGCAGATACGCAGTATTTT	CASSYGQGADTQYF
.	.	TRBV5-6	TRBJ1-6	TGTGCCAGCAGCGGGACATCCCTAGTGCATTCACCCCTCCACTTT	CASSGTSLVHSPLHF
.	.	TRBV2	TRBJ1-2	TGTGCCAGCAGAGTGACATTTTCCGCGGGCTACACCTTC	CASRVTFSAGYTF
.	.	TRBV7-2	TRBJ2-1	TGTGCCAGCAGCTTAATCACCTACAATGAGCAGTTCTTC	CASSLITYNEQFF
TRBD2	.	TRBV4-2	TRBJ2-7	TGTGCCAGCAGCCATACTAGCGGGGGGACCTACGAGCAGTACTTC	CASSHTSGGTYEQYF